This TCR beta chain was found in a study of blood T cell repertoires in COVID-19. Across the study: From T cells, B-cell-depleted T cells, or PBMCs came the material, which was cDNA or gDNA.

In the study's own analysis: Reference gene primer amplification yielded estimated nucleated cell counts. Clones were read by immunoSEQ multiplex PCR, and TCRdb kept only the in-frame ones, dropping some. The D gene and trimming were derived from the DNA, and the V and J assignments and clone size from that table. The sample holds 340,000 or so clones; 65% to 85% are singletons and the top ten take about 3%. This clone occurred once. The sequencing input was peripheral blood. The source is a man between 25 and 39 years old with active or convalescent COVID-19.

The DNA for the CDR3 is TGTGCCAGCAGCGTCCCGGGAGGCTTAGCACCCCTCCACTTT. This encodes CASSVPGGLAPLHF. This chain links TRBV5-4 with TRBJ1-6; D uncertain. The V end was cut by 4 bases, the J end by 11 bases, with 16 bases between. The CDR3 totals 14 residues. CDR1 and CDR2 from the germline V gene are SGHNT and YYREEE (reference sequence). Drawing the rest from reference TRBV5-4 and TRBJ1-6, the complete variable domain is ETGVTQSPTHLIKTRGQQVTLRCSSQSGHNTVSWYQQALGQGPQFIFQYYREEENGRGNFPPRFSGLQFPNYSSELNVNALELDDSALYLCASSVPGGLAPLHFGNGTRLTVT.